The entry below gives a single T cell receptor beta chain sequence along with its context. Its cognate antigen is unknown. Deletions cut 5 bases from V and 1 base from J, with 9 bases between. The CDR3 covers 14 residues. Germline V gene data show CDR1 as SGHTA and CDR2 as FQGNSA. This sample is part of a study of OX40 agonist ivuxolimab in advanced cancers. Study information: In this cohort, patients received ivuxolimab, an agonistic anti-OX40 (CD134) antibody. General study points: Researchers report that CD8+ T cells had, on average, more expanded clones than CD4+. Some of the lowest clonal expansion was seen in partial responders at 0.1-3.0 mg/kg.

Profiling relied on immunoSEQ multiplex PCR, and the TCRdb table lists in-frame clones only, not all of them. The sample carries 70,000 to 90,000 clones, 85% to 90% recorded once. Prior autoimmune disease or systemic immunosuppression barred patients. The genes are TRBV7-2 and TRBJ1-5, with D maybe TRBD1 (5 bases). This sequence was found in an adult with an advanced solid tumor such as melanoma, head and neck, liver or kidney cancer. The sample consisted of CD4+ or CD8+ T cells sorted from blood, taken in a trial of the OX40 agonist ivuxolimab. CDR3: CASSQGDSNQPQHF. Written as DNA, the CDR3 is TGTGCCAGCAGCCAGGGAGACAGCAATCAGCCCCAGCATTTT.